Reported below is one T cell receptor (beta chain). Its antigen remains undetermined. Base qualities were left out, and no much larger clone turns up one base away. This sample is part of a study of cytomegalovirus exposure and HLA in healthy donors listed by TCRdb under 2017. Broadly, across the study: In an earlier analysis of 450 to 750 of the donors, approximately 300 Gb of sequence data and 100 million or so unique TCR beta sequences from approximately 180 million T cells were reported. An early release that covered several hundred HLA-typed donors contained 250 to 350 gigabases of sequencing data and tens of millions of unique TCR sequences. Among the roughly 400 genotyped donors, about 85% belonged to the genetic ancestry cluster associated with self-reported Caucasian donors. The study was designed to test whether signatures of past pathogen exposure could be identified by cataloging public T cell receptors. Using immunosequencing, the study profiled T cell repertoires from around 670 subjects and related those repertoires to cytomegalovirus serostatus. A separate validation cohort of more than 100 different subjects was used in addition to the roughly 670-subject first cohort. High-throughput TCR immunosequencing, statistical association of individual TCRs with disease status, and machine learning were combined to predict cytomegalovirus infection status. A later analysis re-analyzed previously published TCR beta repertoires from roughly 690 donors and added high-resolution HLA genotyping to study TCR occurrence patterns. In the later analysis, no new phenotypic data were used to find candidate immune exposures; instead, reliance was placed on TCR beta sequences and their occurrence across donors. In an earlier analysis of roughly 540 of the donors, high-throughput TCR beta sequencing was used to judge whether each TCR beta V gene segment behaved as functional or pseudogenic. Donor age, sex, ethnicity and CMV serostatus were compiled together with the repertoire data. A later genetic analysis used genome-wide SNP genotypes for about three fifths of the 666 donors, treating that subset as a discovery cohort. Every repertoire in the discovery cohort had been generated on one and the same sequencing platform. HLA typing covered class I and class II loci at four-digit resolution. The number of donors typed differed by locus, with roughly 629-640 for A, B, C, DRB1 and DQB1, about 500 for DQA1, about 610 for DPA1, and approximately 470 for DPB1. Roughly 5 DR-DQ haplotypes were handled as single units for association and clustering, since linkage in the cohort was strong. Among about 400 genotyped donors of the cohort, an average of roughly 230,000 unique TCR beta nucleotide sequences was sequenced per donor, of which 15% to 20% were non-productive. What the authors observed across the whole study: Three of the identified cytomegalovirus-associated TCR beta chains were confirmed in vitro to be specific for cytomegalovirus antigens. In this cohort, only TCR beta chains were sequenced, and detectable features were limited by the absence of alpha or paired-chain data. Approximately 18 rarely observed V segments, including chromosome 9 orphons, were excluded from the earlier analysis of just under 600 of the donors because counts were too low. Presence/absence analyses assumed roughly uniform sequencing depth across donors, an assumption that may not hold. A total of about 180 TCR beta chains were listed by the study as associated with cytomegalovirus. A cluster of highly shared sequence variants was judged likely to be a technical artifact of the sequencing pipeline. Most CMV-associated TCR beta chains appeared to be HLA-restricted in a later analysis, and the HLA associations seemed to be driven largely by CMV exposure. The authors suggested that the approach could potentially be extended to other disease states and immunological phenotypes. In a later analysis, 16,951 TCR beta sequences were associated with specific HLA alleles at a false discovery rate of 0.05. Because the 87-base-pair reads could not distinguish some IMGT-functional V segments, including TRBV6-2 and TRBV6-3, those segments were excluded. When HLA alleles, especially DR and DQ, strongly co-occurred, TCR associations were difficult to assign to individual alleles. A later genetic analysis reported fewer N-insertions in productive TCRs among donors in an Asian-associated ancestry cluster than the roughly 700-donor mean. A further reported finding was that TCR beta sequences accurately predicted the HLA-A and HLA-B alleles for most subjects in the first cohort. According to a later analysis, TCR association rates differed among HLA loci, with DRB1 alleles showing the most associated TCRs and HLA-C alleles showing the fewest. CMV serostatus was the only immune exposure information available for the cohort. A later genetic analysis associated a missense DCLRE1C variant with V-gene and J-gene trimming of TCR beta chains, and an independent cohort replicated the association. A later analysis reported that several top co-occurrence clusters appeared linked to parvovirus B19, influenza, CMV and Epstein-Barr virus. While some public TCRs were present in many individuals, most TCR sequences turned up only very rarely across donors. HLA typing was unavailable for some donors at each locus, so association tests used only the typed subset. Compared with equally common non-associated chains, HLA-associated TCR beta chains in a later analysis were more clonally expanded and had lower generation probabilities. In an earlier analysis of a few hundred of the donors, most TCR beta V segments were observed in productive rearrangements about 90% or about 30% of the time, broadly matching IMGT annotations. Correlated functional status among segregating V segments might reflect linkage disequilibrium, but an unknown experimental factor could not be ruled out. In both the original and validation cohorts, the classifier was reported to diagnose cytomegalovirus status with high specificity and sensitivity.

The cohort was made up of hundreds of healthy bone marrow donors. At the time of sampling, all cohort members were nominally healthy, though unrecorded immune exposures were likely present. The donor was CMV seronegative and was included in the group of 352 seronegative cohort members. Every donor gave a peripheral blood sample, and the peripheral blood mononuclear cells from that sample were used for TCR beta sequencing. Genomic DNA was extracted from the blood cell samples with the Qiagen DNeasy Blood Extraction Kit. Germline trimming: 1 base from V, 1 base from J; junction bases outside gene matches: 6. The CDR3 measures 17 amino acids from cysteine to phenylalanine. Only the CDR3 part of the read is kept: 51 bases, read in frame from the first base. Via the germline V gene, CDR1 is SGDLS and CDR2 YYNGEE. Libraries were made using the immunoSEQ multiplex PCR assay. A mixture of 60 forward primers for TCR Vbeta segments and 13 reverse primers for TCR Jbeta segments was used in the multiplex PCR. The CDR3 region of rearranged TCR beta genes was amplified from genomic DNA by a multiplex PCR assay. On the Illumina HiSeq System, the amplified TCR beta libraries were sequenced as 87-base-pair reads. From the authors' description of their analysis: A later analysis counted some 74 million unique TCR beta chains across the 640 or so repertoires, and roughly 10 million of these chains were shared by at least two donors. Raw reads were error-corrected and collapsed into unique sequences by a nearest-neighbor algorithm in which closely related sequences were merged to remove PCR and sequencing errors. V, D and J gene segments were assigned by aligning CDR3 sequences to IMGT reference sequences. For a sequence to be retained, a match of at least six nucleotides was required to both a V gene segment and a J gene segment. A rearrangement counted as productive if the CDR3 had no stop codons and remained in frame with V and J, and every other rearrangement counted as non-productive. CDR3 was defined by IMGT convention, running from the second conserved V-encoded cysteine to the conserved J-encoded phenylalanine. The earlier analysis of about 570 of the donors excluded any sequence lacking an unambiguous match to a single V gene segment. In an earlier analysis of 587 of the donors, V segments were called functional above 56.7% productive rearrangements and were called segregating when the between-donor standard deviation exceeded 5%. A statistical classification framework was developed to diagnose cytomegalovirus status using the catalog of TCR beta chain sequences. In a later analysis, V and J genes were assigned by comparing TCR nucleotide sequences against IMGT/GENE-DB human TR gene sequences. Using the TCRdist pipeline, a later analysis assigned CDR3 sequences along with most-parsimonious VDJ recombination scenarios. In a later analysis, each TCR beta chain was defined by its CDR3 amino acid sequence together with its V-gene family, and reads without a unique V-gene family were excluded. To address suspected cross-contamination and a sequencing artifact, a later analysis removed approximately 600 highly shared, low-generation-probability nucleotide sequences. A later analysis calculated a clonal expansion index for each public chain from normalized within-repertoire ranks of inferred template counts. A later analysis computed generation probabilities with a VDJ recombination model fitted to out-of-frame rearrangements, and checked the results against IGoR. In a later analysis, hypergeometric tests were used to score TCR-TCR, TCR-HLA and TCR-CMV co-occurrence, with a repertoire-size bias correction applied to TCR pairs. To estimate false discovery rates, a later analysis permuted the HLA or CMV assignments 20 times. A later analysis grouped co-occurring TCRs with DBSCAN, adding TCRdist sequence similarity when clustering within HLA-allele-positive subsets. Repertoires with fewer than 30,000 or more than 120,000 public chains, plus five repertoires with anomalous nucleotide sharing, were excluded from co-occurrence clustering. What TCRdb holds here is the immuneACCESS table cut down to in-frame rearrangements. Part of the clones is not present; checked against another copy, under half of the missing clones reflect an unresolved V gene, and the others are unexplained. V and J calls and clone size come straight from that table; D and trimming were deduced from the DNA. In all, the sample holds around 150,000 clones, and approximately 79% of those were seen once. The ten largest clones capture around 4% of the sample.

This TCR was recovered from a man aged 40-49 years in good health and CMV-seronegative. Source material: PBMCs. The rearrangement joined TRBV9 to TRBJ2-3, with 10 bases in between that match TRBD2. The nucleotides read TGTGCCAGCAGCGTAACGACTAGCGGGCGAGGCACAGATACGCAGTATTTT. Protein translation: CASSVTTSGRGTDTQYF.